This T cell receptor (beta chain) was sequenced in a study of T cells in Graves' hyperthyroidism and ophthalmopathy. Overall study: Initial diagnosis, before any treatment, was when peripheral blood was collected.

Germline V CDR1 and CDR2: ENHRY, SYGVKD. The CDR3 sequence is 15 residues long. The V end was cut by 6 bases, the J end by 0 bases, with 14 bases between. Regarding this clonotype: As yet, its antigen is unknown. Possible read error: a much larger clone is one base away.

Amplification of TCR beta CDR3 regions was performed using RNA transcripts as template. Initially, a first-round RT-PCR of the TCR CDR3 employed the HTBI primer set. TCRdb passed the multiplex PCR reads through MiXCR, listing each CDR3 protein once. The data hold hundreds of thousands of distinct CDR3 sequences, with 18% observed a single time. General observations from the study: Expanded thyroid clonotypes (above 0.001) were mostly also found in blood.

Exclusion of patients followed from uncontrolled infection, other autoimmune disease, pregnancy or lactation. The receptor's source is a woman aged 50 to 60 with Graves' hyperthyroidism that later progressed to Graves' ophthalmopathy. The chain is built from TRBV10-3 and TRBJ1-1; D is ambiguous. The sequenced sample was blood. The CDR3 sequence is CAIRRKFGVNTEAFF. Here the CDR3 DNA reads TGTGCCATCAGGAGGAAATTCGGGGTGAACACTGAAGCTTTCTTT.